This is a list of T cell receptor beta chains from one sample in a study of T-cell memory formation after mild COVID-19. From the 5' RACE reads, TCRdb called clonotypes with MiXCR, one entry per CDR3 protein. The sample consists of 250,000 to 300,000 distinct CDR3 sequences, roughly 18% of them appearing once. Sequenced material: PBMCs or a T cell subset sorted from them (not recorded which). The receptor set was obtained from a young man who had mild COVID-19 (a few samples of this study predate the infection). Cell type and time point are not known. Both conserved end residues are part of each CDR3. The D gene is left open where the match is weak. Clone size appears in some rows only: once, few, many, or a class for an expanded clone.

.	TRBV9	TRBJ2-3	few	TGTGCCAGCAGCCCACACAGGGACACAGATACGCAGTATTTT	CASSPHRDTDTQYF
.	TRBV7-2	TRBJ2-2	many	TGTGCCAGCAGCTTAGGAATCACCGGGGAGCTGTTTTTT	CASSLGITGELFF
.	TRBV28	TRBJ2-3	many	TGTGCCAGCAGTTTTATACAGTCCACAGATACGCAGTATTTT	CASSFIQSTDTQYF
.	TRBV7-3	TRBJ2-5	few	TGTGCCAGCAGCTCCCAGTCAACAGAGACCCAGTACTTC	CASSSQSTETQYF
.	TRBV14	TRBJ2-3	few	TGTGCCAGCAGCCAAGAAATTGGGCAGGGTGTGCATTTT	CASSQEIGQGVHF
.	TRBV7-2	TRBJ2-2	few	TGTGCCAGCGCCTCCCTACGCGCGAACACCGGGGAGCTGTTTTTT	CASASLRANTGELFF
.	TRBV7-2	TRBJ1-5	.	TGTGCCAGCAGCTTACTTCACCCCCGATGGGATAGCAATCAGCCCCAGCATTTT	CASSLLHPRWDSNQPQHF
.	TRBV6-2/TRBV6-3	TRBJ2-6	.	TGTGCCAGCAACAGACCTGGGGCCAACGTCCTGACTTTC	CASNRPGANVLTF
.	TRBV29-1	TRBJ2-3	few	TGCAGCGTTGAAGTGGAGGGGCCAGGCACAGATACGCAGTATTTT	CSVEVEGPGTDTQYF
.	TRBV5-1	TRBJ1-1	many	TGCGCCAGCAGCTTCCAGGGTCTCACTGAAGCTTTCTTT	CASSFQGLTEAFF
.	TRBV20-1	TRBJ2-3	.	TGCAGTGCTAGACAAGGGGGGGTGACGCAGTATTTT	CSARQGGVTQYF
.	TRBV19	TRBJ2-1	.	TGTGCCAGCCAGGGAGCGGCCTACAATGAGCAGTTCTTC	CASQGAAYNEQFF
.	TRBV7-6	TRBJ2-6	few	TGTGCCAGCAGCCCACCCAGCTCTGGGGCCAACGTCCTGACTTTC	CASSPPSSGANVLTF
.	TRBV7-9	TRBJ2-1	.	TGTGCCAGCAGCTTAATCGGGGGGCCTCCTAATGAGCAGTTCTTC	CASSLIGGPPNEQFF
.	TRBV7-8	TRBJ1-1	.	TGTGCCAGCAGCATCCAACTTGGTAGGGACACTGAAGCTTTCTTT	CASSIQLGRDTEAFF
TRBD1	TRBV5-8	TRBJ1-5	.	TGTGCCAGCAGACCAGGGGGAGCTCTCAATCAGCCCCAGCATTTT	CASRPGGALNQPQHF
TRBD1	TRBV3-1	TRBJ1-2	few	TGTGCCAGCAGCCAAGACCAGGGGGGTGGGGGCTATGGCTACACCTTC	CASSQDQGGGGYGYTF
TRBD2	TRBV4-3	TRBJ2-3	.	TGCGCCAGCAGCCAAGCAATCCTAGCGGGGGGCGGAGGCACAGATACGCAGTATTTT	CASSQAILAGGGGTDTQYF
TRBD1	TRBV10-3	TRBJ1-5	.	TGTGCCATCAGTGAGTCGACAGGGGGCAATCAGCCCCAGCATTTT	CAISESTGGNQPQHF
.	TRBV11-3	TRBJ2-7	few	TGTGCCAGCAGCTTAGATCGTCCTCAGGTTGCTGTGTACGAGCAGTACTTC	CASSLDRPQVAVYEQYF
TRBD1	TRBV3-1	TRBJ2-7	.	TGTGCCAGCAGCCCCCCGGGACAGGTTCTAAGGGACTTC	CASSPPGQVLRDF
.	TRBV18	TRBJ1-5	few	TGTGCCAGCTCACCACGAGAGGGGGTCCCGCATTTT	CASSPREGVPHF
.	TRBV20-1	TRBJ2-1	many	TGCAGTGCTCGACCCTCTCACGGGGCCTACAATGAGCAGTTCTTC	CSARPSHGAYNEQFF
.	TRBV12-3/TRBV12-4	TRBJ1-5	few	TGTGCCAGCAGTTTTCAGCTCAATCAGCCCCAGCATTTT	CASSFQLNQPQHF
.	TRBV14	TRBJ2-1	.	TGTGCCAGCAGCCAAGTTAAGATTGCCTCCAGTTTCTCCTACAATGAGCAGTTCTTC	CASSQVKIASSFSYNEQFF
TRBD1	TRBV20-1	TRBJ2-7	.	TGCAGTGCTGGGCTGGGACAGGGGATGAAGCAGTACTTC	CSAGLGQGMKQYF
.	TRBV27	TRBJ2-7	.	TGTGCCAGCAGTTTAATCGGAGCTACAGGACGGGCTTACGAGCAGTACTTC	CASSLIGATGRAYEQYF
TRBD1	TRBV27	TRBJ1-1	.	TGTGCCAGCAGTTTATACACAGGGGACCGTGAAGCTTTCTTT	CASSLYTGDREAFF
TRBD1	TRBV29-1	TRBJ2-1	few	TGCAGCGCCGGGTCTTTGGGACAGGGGTCGAATGAGCAGTTCTTC	CSAGSLGQGSNEQFF
.	TRBV7-2	TRBJ2-7	few	TGTGCCAGCAGCTTAGACCGGGGCAGCTCCTACGAGCAGTACTTC	CASSLDRGSSYEQYF
.	TRBV7-2	TRBJ1-2	.	TGTGCCAGCAGCAGCCAACGGGACGTCTATGGCTACACCTTC	CASSSQRDVYGYTF
.	TRBV20-1	TRBJ2-5	once	TGCAGTGCTAGAGATCCTCGCGGCGGGGAGACCCAGTACTTC	CSARDPRGGETQYF
.	TRBV4-2	TRBJ1-3	many	TGTGCCAGCAGCCAAGACACAGACTCCAGCTCTGGAAACACCATATATTTT	CASSQDTDSSSGNTIYF
.	TRBV5-1	TRBJ2-5	few	TGCGCCAGCAGCTTGAGTGGCCAGCGACAAGAGACCCAGTACTTC	CASSLSGQRQETQYF
.	TRBV27	TRBJ2-5	few	TGTGCCAGCAGTTTAGGGCCCCATAGGACCCAGTACTTC	CASSLGPHRTQYF
TRBD1	TRBV10-3	TRBJ2-7	.	TGTGCCATCAGACAACCGGGACAGGGGGTATACGAGCAGTACTTC	CAIRQPGQGVYEQYF
.	TRBV28	TRBJ1-1	.	TGTGCCAGCAGTTTCTCAGATGTCCGGGGGGCTTTCTTT	CASSFSDVRGAFF
.	TRBV20-1	TRBJ1-3	few	TGCAGTGCTAGTAGCGGGGCTGATGGAAACACCATATATTTT	CSASSGADGNTIYF
.	TRBV7-2	TRBJ2-4	many	TGTGCCAGCAGCTTAGCGAGGACAGCCAAAAACATTCAGTACTTC	CASSLARTAKNIQYF
.	TRBV27	TRBJ2-7	once	TGTGCCAGCAGTTTTTTCCCCGGGACACCCTACGAGCAGTACTTC	CASSFFPGTPYEQYF
TRBD2	TRBV7-9	TRBJ2-5	few	TGTGCCAGCAGCACGCGGGGGTACCAAGAGACCCAGTACTTC	CASSTRGYQETQYF
.	TRBV7-2	TRBJ2-2	.	TGTGCCAGCAGCGGCCGACAGTCCGGGGAGCTGTTTTTT	CASSGRQSGELFF
.	TRBV18	TRBJ1-1	.	TGTGCCAGCTCCCCACCCTTGTGGACTGAAGCTTTCTTT	CASSPPLWTEAFF
.	TRBV4-3	TRBJ2-2	.	TGCGCCAGCAGCCTGAGGTGGGCCACCGGGGAGCTGTTTTTT	CASSLRWATGELFF
.	TRBV7-3	TRBJ1-4	.	TGTGCCAGCAGCTTCGCAGGGACAACTAATGAAAAACTGTTTTTT	CASSFAGTTNEKLFF